Following are 3 T cell receptor beta chains from one sample sequenced in a study of blood T cell repertoires in COVID-19 (TCRdb year 2020). Libraries were built with the immunoSEQ multiplex PCR assay. What TCRdb holds here is the immuneACCESS table cut down to in-frame rearrangements. Part of the clones is not present; checked against another copy, under half of the missing clones reflect an unresolved V gene, and the others are unexplained. In all, the sample holds some 150,000 clones, and under 90% of those were seen once. The ten top clones hold roughly 10% of the sample. Sequencing was done on a sample of peripheral blood. The receptors originated from a woman aged 80 or over in a cohort sampled during active or convalescent COVID-19.

The chain links TRBV9 to TRBJ1-2, with D unresolved. The V gene's germline CDR1 is SGDLS and CDR2 YYNGEE. CDR3 length: 13 amino acids. V lost 3 bases to trimming and J lost 4 bases, with 10 bases between them. The CDR3 sequence: CASSAGLSYGYTF. The CDR3 coding sequence is TGTGCCAGCAGCGCCGGACTGAGCTATGGCTACACCTTC.

The V gene is TRBV7-3, the J gene TRBJ2-1; the D gene is possibly TRBD1 (5 bases). The CDR3 is 13 residues long. Trimming cost V 2 bases and J 6 bases, with 8 bases left between them. Germline values: CDR1 SGHTA, CDR2 FQGTGA. CDR3 residues: CASSLGRVNEQFF. The CDR3 DNA reads TGTGCCAGCAGCTTAGGCAGGGTCAATGAGCAGTTCTTC. Looking up the rest from reference TRBV7-3 and TRBJ2-1 gives the full variable domain: GAGVSQTPSNKVTEKGKYVELRCDPISGHTALYWYRQSLGQGPEFLIYFQGTGAADDSGLPNDRFFAVRPEGSVSTLKIQRTERGDSAVYLCASSLGRVNEQFFGPGTRLTVL.

This chain joins TRBV4-3 and TRBJ1-2; tentative D call: TRBD1 (5 bases). Germline CDR1 is LGHNA and CDR2 is YSLEER. The length of the CDR3 is 13 residues. V dropped 4 bases and J dropped 4 bases, with 10 bases sitting between them. CDR3 residues: CASSRGGFYGYTF. The CDR3 nucleotides are TGCGCCAGCAGCCGGGGGGGGTTCTATGGCTACACCTTC.